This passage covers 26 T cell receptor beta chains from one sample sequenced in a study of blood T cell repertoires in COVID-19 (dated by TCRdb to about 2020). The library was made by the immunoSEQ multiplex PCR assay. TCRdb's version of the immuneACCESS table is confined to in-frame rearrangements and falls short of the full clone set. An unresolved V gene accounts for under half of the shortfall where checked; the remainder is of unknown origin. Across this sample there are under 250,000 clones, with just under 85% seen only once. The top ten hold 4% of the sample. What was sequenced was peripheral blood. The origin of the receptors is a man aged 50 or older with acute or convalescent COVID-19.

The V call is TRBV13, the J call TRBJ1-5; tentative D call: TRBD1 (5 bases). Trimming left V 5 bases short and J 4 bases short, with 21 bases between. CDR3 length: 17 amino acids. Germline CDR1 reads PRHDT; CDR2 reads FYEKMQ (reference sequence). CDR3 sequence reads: CASSQSNLGGLNQPQHF. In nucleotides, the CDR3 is TGTGCCAGCAGCCAATCCAATTTGGGGGGACTGAATCAGCCCCAGCATTTT.

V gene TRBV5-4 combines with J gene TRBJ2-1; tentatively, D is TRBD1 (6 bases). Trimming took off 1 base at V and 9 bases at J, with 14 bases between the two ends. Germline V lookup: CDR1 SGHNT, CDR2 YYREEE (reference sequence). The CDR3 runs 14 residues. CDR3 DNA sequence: TGTGCCAGCAGCTTGAAACTGGGGGCGATTGAGCAGTTCTTC. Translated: CASSLKLGAIEQFF.

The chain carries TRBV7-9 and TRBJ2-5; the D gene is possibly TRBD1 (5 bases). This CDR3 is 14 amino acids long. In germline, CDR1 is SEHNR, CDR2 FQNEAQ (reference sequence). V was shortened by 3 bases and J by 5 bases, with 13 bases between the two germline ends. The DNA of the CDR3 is TGTGCCAGCAGCTTCCAGGGCCCAATGGAGACCCAGTACTTC. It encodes CASSFQGPMETQYF.

In nucleotides, the CDR3 is TGCAGTGCCCCGAATAGCGGGGACCAGTACTTC. Translation: CSAPNSGDQYF. The V and J genes are TRBV20-1 and TRBJ2-5; TRBD2 aligns across 8 bases. Per the germline V gene, CDR1 is DFQATT and CDR2 is SNEGSKA (reference sequence). This CDR3 contains 11 residues. Losses at the gene ends were 6 bases for V and 10 bases for J; bases not matched to a gene: 7.

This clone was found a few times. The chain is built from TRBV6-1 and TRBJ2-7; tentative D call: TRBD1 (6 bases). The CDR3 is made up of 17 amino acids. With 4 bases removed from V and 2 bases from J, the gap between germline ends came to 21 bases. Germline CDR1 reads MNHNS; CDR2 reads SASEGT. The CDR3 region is CASSGRDTNPFTYEQYF. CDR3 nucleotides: TGTGCCAGCAGTGGAAGGGACACCAACCCTTTTACCTACGAGCAGTACTTC.

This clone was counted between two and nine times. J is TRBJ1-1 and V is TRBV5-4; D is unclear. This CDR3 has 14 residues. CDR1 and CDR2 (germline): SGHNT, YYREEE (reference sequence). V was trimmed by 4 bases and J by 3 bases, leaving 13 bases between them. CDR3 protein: CASSLDLSDTEAFF. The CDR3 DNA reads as TGTGCCAGCAGCCTGGACCTTAGTGACACTGAAGCTTTCTTT.

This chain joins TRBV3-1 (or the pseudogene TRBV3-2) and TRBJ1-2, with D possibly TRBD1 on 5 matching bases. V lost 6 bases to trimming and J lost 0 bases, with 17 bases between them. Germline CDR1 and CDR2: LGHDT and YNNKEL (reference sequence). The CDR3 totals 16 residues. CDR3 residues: CASSLSRQPANYGYTF. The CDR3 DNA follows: TGTGCCAGCAGTCTATCCCGACAGCCTGCTAACTATGGCTACACCTTC.

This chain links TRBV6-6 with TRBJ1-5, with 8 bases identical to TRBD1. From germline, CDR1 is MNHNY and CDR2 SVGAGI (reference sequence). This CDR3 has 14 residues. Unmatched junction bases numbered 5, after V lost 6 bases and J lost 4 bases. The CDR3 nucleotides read TGTGCCAGCAGCCTACAGGGGGGTAATCAGCCCCAGCATTTT. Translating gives CASSLQGGNQPQHF.

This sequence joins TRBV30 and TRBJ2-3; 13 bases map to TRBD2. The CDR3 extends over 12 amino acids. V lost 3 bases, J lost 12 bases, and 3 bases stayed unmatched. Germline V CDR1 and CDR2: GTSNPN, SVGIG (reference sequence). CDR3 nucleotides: TGTGCCTGGAGGACTAGCGGGGGGTATCAGTATTTT. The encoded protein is CAWRTSGGYQYF.

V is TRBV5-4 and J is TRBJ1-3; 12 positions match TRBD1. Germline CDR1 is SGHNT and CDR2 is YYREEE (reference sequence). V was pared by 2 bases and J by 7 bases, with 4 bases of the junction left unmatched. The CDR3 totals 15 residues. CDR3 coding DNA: TGTGCCAGCAGCTTACGGGACAGGGGGCCGAACACCATATATTTT. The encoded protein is CASSLRDRGPNTIYF.

In nucleotides, the CDR3 is TGTGCCAGTGGAGGAGGGTGGACTGAAGCTTTCTTT. It encodes CASGGGWTEAFF. V and J are TRBV6-5 and TRBJ1-1; D gene ambiguous. Deletions cut 9 bases from V and 5 bases from J, with 13 bases between. Germline V gives CDR1 MNHEY, CDR2 SVGAGI. This CDR3 spans 12 amino acids.

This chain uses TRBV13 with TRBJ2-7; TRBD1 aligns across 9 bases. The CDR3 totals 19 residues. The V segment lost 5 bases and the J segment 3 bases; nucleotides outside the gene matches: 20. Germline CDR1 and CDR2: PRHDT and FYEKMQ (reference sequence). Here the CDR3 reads CASSATGWDRDRTFYEQYF. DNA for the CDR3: TGTGCCAGCAGCGCAACCGGTTGGGACAGGGATAGGACGTTCTACGAGCAGTACTTC.

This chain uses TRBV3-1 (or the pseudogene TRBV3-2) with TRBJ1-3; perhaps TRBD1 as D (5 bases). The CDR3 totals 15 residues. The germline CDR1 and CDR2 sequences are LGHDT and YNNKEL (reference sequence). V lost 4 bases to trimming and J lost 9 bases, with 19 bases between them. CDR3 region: CASSLSGRLGVTIYF. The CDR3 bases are TGTGCCAGCAGCCTATCAGGGAGGTTGGGGGTCACCATATATTTT.

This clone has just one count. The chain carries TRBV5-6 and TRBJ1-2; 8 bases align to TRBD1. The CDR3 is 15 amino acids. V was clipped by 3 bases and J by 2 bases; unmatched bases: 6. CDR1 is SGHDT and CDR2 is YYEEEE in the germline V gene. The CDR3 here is CASSWTGTGNYGYTF. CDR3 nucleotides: TGTGCCAGCAGCTGGACCGGGACAGGCAACTATGGCTACACCTTC.

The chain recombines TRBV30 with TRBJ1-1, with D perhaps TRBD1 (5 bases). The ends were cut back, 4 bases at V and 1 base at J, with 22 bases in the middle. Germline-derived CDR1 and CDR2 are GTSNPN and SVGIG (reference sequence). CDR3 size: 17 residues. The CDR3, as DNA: TGTGCCTGGATTCAGTCCCCAGGACATATGACGAACACTGAAGCTTTCTTT. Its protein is CAWIQSPGHMTNTEAFF.

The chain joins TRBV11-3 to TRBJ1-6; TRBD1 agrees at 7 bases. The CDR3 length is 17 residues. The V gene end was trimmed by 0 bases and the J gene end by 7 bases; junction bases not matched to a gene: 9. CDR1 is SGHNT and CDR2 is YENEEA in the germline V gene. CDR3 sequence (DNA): TGTGCCAGCAGCTTAGATCTTGGGACAGCTGTAAATTCACCCCTCCACTTT. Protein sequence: CASSLDLGTAVNSPLHF.

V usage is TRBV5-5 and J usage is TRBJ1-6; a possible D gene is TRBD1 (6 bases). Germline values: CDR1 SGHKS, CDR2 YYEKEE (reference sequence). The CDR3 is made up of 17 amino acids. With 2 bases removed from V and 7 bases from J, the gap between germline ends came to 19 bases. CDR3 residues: CASSLQGSEIRNSPLHF. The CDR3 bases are TGTGCCAGCAGCTTACAGGGTAGTGAGATTAGGAATTCACCCCTCCACTTT. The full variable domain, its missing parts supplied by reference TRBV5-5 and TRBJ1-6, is DAGVTQSPTHLIKTRGQQVTLRCSPISGHKSVSWYQQVLGQGPQFIFQYYEKEERGRGNFPDRFSARQFPNYSSELNVNALLLGDSALYLCASSLQGSEIRNSPLHFGNGTRLTVT.

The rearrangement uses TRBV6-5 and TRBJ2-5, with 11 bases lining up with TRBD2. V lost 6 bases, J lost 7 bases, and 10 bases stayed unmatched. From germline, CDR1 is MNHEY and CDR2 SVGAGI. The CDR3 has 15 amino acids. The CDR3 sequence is CASRDNSGRVGTQYF. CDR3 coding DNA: TGTGCCAGCAGGGACAATAGCGGGAGGGTAGGGACCCAGTACTTC.

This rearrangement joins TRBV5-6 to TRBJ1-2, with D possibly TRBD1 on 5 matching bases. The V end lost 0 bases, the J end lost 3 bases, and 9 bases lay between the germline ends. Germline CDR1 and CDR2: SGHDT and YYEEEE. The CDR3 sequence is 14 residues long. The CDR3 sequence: CASSLGREDYGYTF. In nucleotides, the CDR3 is TGTGCCAGCAGCTTGGGCAGGGAGGACTATGGCTACACCTTC.

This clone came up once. As DNA, the CDR3 is TGTGCCAGCAGCGTAGACGGGACAAAACAAGAGACCCAGTACTTC. It yields the protein CASSVDGTKQETQYF. The chain recombines TRBV9 with TRBJ2-5; the D gene is possibly TRBD1 (6 bases). CDR3 length: 15 amino acids. V lost 0 bases, J lost 2 bases, and 11 bases lay in between. Germline loops: CDR1 SGDLS, CDR2 YYNGEE. Variable domain in full (rest from reference TRBV9 and TRBJ2-5): DSGVTQTPKHLITATGQRVTLRCSPRSGDLSVYWYQQSLDQGLQFLIQYYNGEERAKGNILERFSAQQFPDLHSELNLSSLELGDSALYFCASSVDGTKQETQYFGPGTRLLVL.

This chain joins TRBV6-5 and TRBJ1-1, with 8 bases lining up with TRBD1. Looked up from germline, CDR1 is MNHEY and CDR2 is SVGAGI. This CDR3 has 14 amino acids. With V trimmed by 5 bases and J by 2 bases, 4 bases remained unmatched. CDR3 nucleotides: TGTGCCAGCAGTACACAGGGGGGTAACACTGAAGCTTTCTTT. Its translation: CASSTQGGNTEAFF.

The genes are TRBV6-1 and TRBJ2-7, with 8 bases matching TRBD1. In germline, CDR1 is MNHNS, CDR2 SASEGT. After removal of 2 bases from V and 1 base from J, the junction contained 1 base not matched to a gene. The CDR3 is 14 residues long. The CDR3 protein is CASSETGGSYEQYF. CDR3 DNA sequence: TGTGCCAGCAGTGAAACAGGGGGGTCCTACGAGCAGTACTTC.

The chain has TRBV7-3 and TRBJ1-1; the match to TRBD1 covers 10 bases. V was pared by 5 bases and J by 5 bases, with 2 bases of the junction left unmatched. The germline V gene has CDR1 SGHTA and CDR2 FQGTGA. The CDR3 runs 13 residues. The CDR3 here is CASSRDRGTEAFF. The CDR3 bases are TGTGCCAGCAGCCGGGACAGGGGAACTGAAGCTTTCTTT.

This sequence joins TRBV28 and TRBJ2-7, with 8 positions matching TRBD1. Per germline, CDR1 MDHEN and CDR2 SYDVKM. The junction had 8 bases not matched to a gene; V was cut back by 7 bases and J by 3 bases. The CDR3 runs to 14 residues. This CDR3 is CASIRQGSYYEQYF. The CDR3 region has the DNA TGTGCCAGCATTAGACAGGGGTCTTACTACGAGCAGTACTTC.

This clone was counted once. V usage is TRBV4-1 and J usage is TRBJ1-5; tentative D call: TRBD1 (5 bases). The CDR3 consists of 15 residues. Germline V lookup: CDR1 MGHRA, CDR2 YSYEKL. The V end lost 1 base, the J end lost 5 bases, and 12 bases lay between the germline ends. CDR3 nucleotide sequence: TGCGCCAGCAGCCAAGTCGCCAGGGTCGATCAGCCCCAGCATTTT. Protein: CASSQVARVDQPQHF.

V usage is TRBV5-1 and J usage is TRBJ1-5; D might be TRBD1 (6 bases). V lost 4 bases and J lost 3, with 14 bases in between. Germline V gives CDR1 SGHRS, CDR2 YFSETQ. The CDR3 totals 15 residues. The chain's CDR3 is CASSQGSGDNQPQHF. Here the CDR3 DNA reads TGCGCCAGCAGCCAGGGGTCTGGGGACAATCAGCCCCAGCATTTT.